The rows below give T cell receptor beta chains drawn from one sample of a study of cytomegalovirus exposure and HLA in healthy donors. TCRdb's table, derived via immunoSEQ multiplex PCR, lists solely in-frame clones and lacks some. The data show more than 200,000 clones, about 90% seen once. Material: PBMCs. All receptors come from a man in his late teens or twenties in good health and CMV-seropositive. The CDR3 runs from the conserved cysteine through the conserved F or W. A D gene is named only where the DNA matches it firmly. Clone size is given for some rows only: seen once, a few or many times, or a class if the clone is expanded.

v_gene: TRBV19
abundance: few
j_gene: TRBJ1-5
d_gene: TRBD1
CDR3aa: CASDRGRDSNQPQHF
CDR3nt: TGTGCCAGTGACAGGGGGCGCGATAGCAATCAGCCCCAGCATTTT

v_gene: TRBV6-1
abundance: .
j_gene: TRBJ2-1
d_gene: .
CDR3aa: CASSEAKSSYNEQFF
CDR3nt: TGTGCCAGCAGTGAAGCCAAAAGCTCCTACAATGAGCAGTTCTTC

v_gene: TRBV25-1
abundance: .
j_gene: TRBJ1-3
d_gene: .
CDR3aa: CASSEGGKPGNTIYF
CDR3nt: TGTGCCAGCAGTGAAGGAGGGAAACCTGGAAACACCATATATTTT

v_gene: TRBV7-6
abundance: .
j_gene: TRBJ2-1
d_gene: .
CDR3aa: CASSLRERRTYNEQFF
CDR3nt: TGTGCCAGCAGCTTACGGGAGCGCCGGACCTACAATGAGCAGTTCTTC

v_gene: TRBV2
abundance: .
j_gene: TRBJ2-7
d_gene: .
CDR3aa: CASSQRDPGKYEQYF
CDR3nt: TGTGCCAGCAGTCAACGGGACCCTGGAAAGTACGAGCAGTACTTC

v_gene: TRBV4-1
abundance: .
j_gene: TRBJ1-1
d_gene: .
CDR3aa: CASSQVAGVMDTEAFF
CDR3nt: TGCGCCAGCAGCCAAGTGGCAGGGGTGATGGACACTGAAGCTTTCTTT

v_gene: TRBV5-4
abundance: .
j_gene: TRBJ2-3
d_gene: TRBD2
CDR3aa: CASSPRLAGVTDTQYF
CDR3nt: TGTGCCAGCAGCCCGCGACTAGCGGGAGTGACAGATACGCAGTATTTT

v_gene: TRBV27
abundance: .
j_gene: TRBJ2-6
d_gene: .
CDR3aa: CASSNYAGANVLTF
CDR3nt: TGTGCCAGCAGTAACTATGCTGGGGCCAACGTCCTGACTTTC

v_gene: TRBV30
abundance: many
j_gene: TRBJ2-6
d_gene: TRBD1
CDR3aa: CALQGAGGANVLTF
CDR3nt: TGTGCCTTACAGGGGGCTGGAGGGGCCAACGTCCTGACTTTC

v_gene: TRBV19
abundance: .
j_gene: TRBJ2-7
d_gene: TRBD2
CDR3aa: CASSPRTSVYEQYF
CDR3nt: TGTGCCAGTAGTCCTCGGACTAGCGTCTACGAGCAGTACTTC

v_gene: TRBV9
abundance: .
j_gene: TRBJ2-1
d_gene: TRBD2
CDR3aa: CASSGLAASPNEQFF
CDR3nt: TGTGCCAGCAGCGGCCTAGCGGCTTCACCCAATGAGCAGTTCTTC

v_gene: TRBV7-9
abundance: .
j_gene: TRBJ2-7
d_gene: TRBD1
CDR3aa: CASSLGGQADEQYF
CDR3nt: TGTGCCAGCAGCTTAGGCGGACAGGCCGACGAGCAGTACTTC

v_gene: TRBV29-1
abundance: .
j_gene: TRBJ2-1
d_gene: .
CDR3aa: CSLRAGATNEQFF
CDR3nt: TGCAGCCTCCGGGCAGGGGCTACCAATGAGCAGTTCTTC

v_gene: TRBV5-1
abundance: few
j_gene: TRBJ1-2
d_gene: TRBD1
CDR3aa: CASSLGTDYGYTF
CDR3nt: TGCGCCAGCAGCTTAGGGACAGACTATGGCTACACCTTC

v_gene: TRBV6-6
abundance: .
j_gene: TRBJ2-7
d_gene: .
CDR3aa: CASSYYGGHSEQYF
CDR3nt: TGTGCCAGCAGTTACTACGGGGGGCACTCCGAGCAGTACTTC

v_gene: TRBV29-1
abundance: .
j_gene: TRBJ2-7
d_gene: .
CDR3aa: CSVVQGAGGAQYF
CDR3nt: TGCAGCGTTGTTCAGGGGGCGGGGGGTGCGCAGTACTTC